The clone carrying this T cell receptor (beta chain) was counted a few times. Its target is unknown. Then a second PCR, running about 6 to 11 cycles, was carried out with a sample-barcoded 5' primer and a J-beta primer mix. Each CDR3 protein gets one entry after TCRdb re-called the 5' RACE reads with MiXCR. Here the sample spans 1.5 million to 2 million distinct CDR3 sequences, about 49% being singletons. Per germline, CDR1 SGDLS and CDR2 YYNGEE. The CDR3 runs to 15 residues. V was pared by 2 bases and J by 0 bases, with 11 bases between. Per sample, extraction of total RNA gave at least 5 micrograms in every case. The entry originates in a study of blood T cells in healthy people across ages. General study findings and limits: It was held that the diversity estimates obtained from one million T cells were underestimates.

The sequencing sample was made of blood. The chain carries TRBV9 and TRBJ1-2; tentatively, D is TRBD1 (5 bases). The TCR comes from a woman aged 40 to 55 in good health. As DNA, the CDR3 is TGTGCCAGCAGCGTCCCGACAGATTCTAACTATGGCTACACCTTC. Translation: CASSVPTDSNYGYTF. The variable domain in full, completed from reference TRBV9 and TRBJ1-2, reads DSGVTQTPKHLITATGQRVTLRCSPRSGDLSVYWYQQSLDQGLQFLIQYYNGEERAKGNILERFSAQQFPDLHSELNLSSLELGDSALYFCASSVPTDSNYGYTFGSGTRLTVV.